This TCR beta chain came from a study of glioma-infiltrating T cells. Amplification of TCR alpha and beta CDR3 regions from RNA used iRepertoire nested multiplex PCR. TCRdb re-called the multiplex PCR reads with MiXCR, one entry per CDR3 protein. Of roughly 350,000 distinct CDR3 sequences listed, roughly two fifths are singletons. Trimming removed 0 bases from V and 10 bases from J, with 16 bases in between. The germline CDR1 and CDR2 sequences are LGHNA and YNFKEQ. The length of the CDR3 is 16 residues. V is TRBV4-2 and J is TRBJ1-6; D is perhaps TRBD1 (5 bases). This clonotype was sampled from a human donor with low-grade glioma or glioblastoma, undergoing nonglioma brain surgery, or in good health (not recorded which). Material for sequencing was glioma tissue, nonneoplastic brain tissue, or PBMCs (not recorded which). This CDR3 is CASSQDWAGNGSPLHF. DNA of the CDR3: TGTGCCAGCAGCCAAGATTGGGCAGGGAATGGGTCACCCCTCCACTTT.